Listed here are 16 T cell receptor beta chains from one sample, sequenced in a study of CD8 T cells in ankylosing spondylitis. TCRdb reprocessed the 5' RACE reads with MiXCR, giving one entry per CDR3 protein. This table holds nearly 350,000 distinct CDR3 sequences, approximately 15% found once. The source material was blood, either unsorted or a sorted T cell fraction (not recorded which). Receptor source: a male donor with ankylosing spondylitis or in good health (not recorded which).

This chain uses TRBV12-3 or TRBV12-4 with TRBJ2-2; 7 bases line up with TRBD1. The CDR3 runs 16 residues. The V gene end was trimmed by 7 bases and the J gene end by 2 bases; junction bases not matched to a gene: 10. The CDR3 nucleotides read TGTGCCAGCACCCCGGGACAGCTAATAAACACCGGGGAGCTGTTTTTT. The encoded protein is CASTPGQLINTGELFF.

This clonotype was found a few times. The gene calls are TRBV4-1 and TRBJ2-3; no clear D. V lost 5 bases and J 1 base, leaving 16 bases between the germline ends. The germline gives CDR1 MGHRA, CDR2 YSYEKL. CDR3 length: 16 amino acids. The CDR3 sequence is CASSSRTGSGTDTQYF. CDR3 sequence (DNA): TGCGCCAGCAGCTCCCGGACGGGTTCGGGCACAGATACGCAGTATTTT.

The chain combines TRBV6-1 with TRBJ2-5; possibly TRBD2 for D (6 bases). V gave up 7 bases and J gave up 2 bases, with 14 bases separating them. The CDR3 length is 14 residues. Per germline, CDR1 MNHNS and CDR2 SASEGT. The CDR3 coding sequence is TGTGCCAGCAACTCGGCGGGGCGGCAAGAGACCCAGTACTTC. This sequence encodes CASNSAGRQETQYF.

This clonotype was seen only a few times. The V call is TRBV5-1, the J call TRBJ2-7; D might be TRBD1 (6 bases). Germline values: CDR1 SGHRS, CDR2 YFSETQ. V lost 2 bases and J lost 1, with 13 bases in between. This CDR3 spans 15 amino acids. DNA of the CDR3: TGCGCCAGCAGCTTAGGGGACATAGGGTCCTACGAGCAGTACTTC. Translation gives CASSLGDIGSYEQYF.

The rearrangement links TRBV5-1 to TRBJ1-1; D call uncertain. CDR3 size: 16 residues. Per the germline V gene, CDR1 is SGHRS and CDR2 is YFSETQ. V was clipped by 3 bases and J by 3 bases, with 18 bases between them. The CDR3 here is CASSSGSEVVYTEAFF. The CDR3, as DNA: TGCGCCAGCAGCTCCGGGAGCGAGGTGGTGTACACTGAAGCTTTCTTT.

The table lists this clonotype with a few counts. The chain recombines TRBV7-2 with TRBJ2-4; tentatively, D is TRBD2 (5 bases). The CDR3 is made up of 15 amino acids. The germline CDR1 and CDR2 sequences are SGHTA and FQGNSA. The germline V and J ends were trimmed by 4 bases and 7 bases, with 17 bases remaining between them. CDR3 nucleotide sequence: TGTGCCAGCAGCTCTGGACGGGCGCCGGGGAACATTCAGTACTTC. Its translation: CASSSGRAPGNIQYF.

The V call is TRBV5-1, the J call TRBJ2-2; D remains ambiguous. Per germline, CDR1 SGHRS and CDR2 YFSETQ. This CDR3 has 15 amino acids. V was shortened by 5 bases and J by 1 base, with 12 bases between the two germline ends. The CDR3 protein is CASSLSFLNTGELFF. The CDR3, as DNA: TGCGCCAGCAGTTTAAGCTTTCTGAACACCGGGGAGCTGTTTTTT.

J is TRBJ1-6 and V is TRBV20-1, with TRBD1 identical over 9 bases. The CDR3 consists of 14 residues. V lost 5 bases, J lost 11 bases, and 10 bases stayed unmatched. The V gene's germline CDR1 is DFQATT and CDR2 SNEGSKA (reference sequence). The CDR3 nucleotides read TGCAGTGCTCGATACAGGGGGCAGGTCACACCCCTCCACTTT. It translates to CSARYRGQVTPLHF.

This clonotype was picked up many times. The chain couples TRBV27 to TRBJ1-1, with unresolved D. Deletions cut 5 bases from V and 3 bases from J, with 19 bases between. The CDR3 runs 16 residues. In germline, CDR1 is MNHEY, CDR2 SMNVEV (reference sequence). The DNA of the CDR3 is TGTGCCAGCAGTCACCGACCGCCGGGATACCACACTGAAGCTTTCTTT. This sequence encodes CASSHRPPGYHTEAFF.

J is TRBJ1-4 and V is TRBV7-9; D is uncertain. The CDR3 runs 15 residues. Germline V gene sequence: CDR1 SEHNR, CDR2 FQNEAQ (reference sequence). Trimming stripped 5 bases from V and 2 bases from J, with 12 bases between. This CDR3 is CASSTQSGTNEKLFF. CDR3 in DNA: TGTGCCAGCAGCACCCAGTCAGGCACTAATGAAAAACTGTTTTTT. Full variable domain (rest looked up from reference TRBV7-9 and TRBJ1-4): DTGVSQNPRHKITKRGQNVTFRCDPISEHNRLYWYRQTLGQGPEFLTYFQNEAQLEKSRLLSDRFSAERPKGSFSTLEIQRTEQGDSAMYLCASSTQSGTNEKLFFGSGTQLSVL.

This clonotype has just one count. CDR3 loop: CASSQEITDTQYF. For the CDR3, the DNA is TGTGCCAGCAGCCAAGAGATCACAGATACGCAGTATTTT. This sequence joins TRBV4-2 and TRBJ2-3; D is unclear. Germline-derived CDR1 and CDR2 are LGHNA and YNFKEQ. Trimming cost V 0 bases and J 2 bases, with 3 bases left between them. The CDR3 is 13 amino acids.

This clonotype has just a few counts. V usage is TRBV27 and J usage is TRBJ2-5; D call uncertain. Between the trimmed V and J ends, which lost 5 bases and 5 bases, there was a span of 15 bases. Germline values: CDR1 MNHEY, CDR2 SMNVEV (reference sequence). This CDR3 has 14 residues. CDR3 region: CASSPHITRETQYF. The CDR3 coding sequence is TGTGCCAGCAGTCCCCATATTACCAGGGAGACCCAGTACTTC.

This clonotype has at least ten counts. Here the CDR3 reads CASRLQAGSAYEQYF. The CDR3, as DNA: TGCGCCAGCAGGTTGCAAGCAGGGTCGGCCTACGAGCAGTACTTC. The chain has TRBV5-1 and TRBJ2-7; possibly TRBD1 for D (5 bases). The CDR3 consists of 15 residues. The V end lost 5 bases, the J end lost 2 bases, and 17 bases lay between the germline ends. Germline CDR1 reads SGHRS; CDR2 reads YFSETQ. Based on the CDR3 plus reference TRBV5-1 and TRBJ2-7, the full variable domain is KAGVTQTPRYLIKTRGQQVTLSCSPISGHRSVSWYQQTPGQGLQFLFEYFSETQRNKGNFPGRFSGRQFSNSRSEMNVSTLELGDSALYLCASRLQAGSAYEQYFGPGTRLTVT.

This clonotype occurred a few times. The V gene is TRBV4-2, the J gene TRBJ2-1; D uncertain. V was trimmed by 3 bases and J by 4 bases, leaving 19 bases between them. Germline assignment: CDR1 LGHNA and CDR2 YNFKEQ. This CDR3 is built from 17 residues. The CDR3 reads CASSHLKPPTLYNEQFF. For the CDR3, the DNA is TGTGCCAGCAGCCACTTAAAGCCACCGACCCTTTACAATGAGCAGTTCTTC.

This clonotype was detected a few times. The genes are TRBV25-1 and TRBJ2-2; no definite D call. V gave up 0 bases and J gave up 0 bases, with 11 bases separating them. Germline CDR1 reads MGHDK; CDR2 reads SYGVNS. CDR3 length equals 17 residues. CDR3 in amino acids: CASSEYETATNTGELFF. The CDR3 DNA reads TGTGCCAGCAGTGAATATGAAACAGCAACGAACACCGGGGAGCTGTTTTTT.

This sequence joins TRBV10-3 and TRBJ2-7; 9 nucleotides line up with TRBD1. Trimming at V came to 3 bases and at J to 6 bases, leaving 6 bases not matched to a gene. The CDR3 has 14 amino acids. Germline V gene sequence: CDR1 ENHRY, CDR2 SYGVKD. The CDR3 DNA sequence: TGTGCCATCAGTGACTGGGGACAGGGAGGCGAGCAGTACTTC. Amino acids: CAISDWGQGGEQYF.